The 32 T cell receptor beta chains listed next were all sequenced from one sample in a study of a mutant IDH1 vaccine in newly diagnosed glioma. TCRdb's table, derived via immunoSEQ multiplex PCR, lists solely in-frame clones and lacks some. The data contain about 59,000 clones, around 92% of them singletons. Time point reported: baseline, week 1 (first vaccination visit). Specified treatment: pre-vaccination baseline after standard-of-care therapy. Sequencing used PBMCs, obtained from a glioma patient treated with radiotherapy, temozolomide or both. Receptors originate from a man aged 45 to 65 with glioma.

This chain joins TRBV9 and TRBJ1-5; D not resolved. Germline V gene lookup returns CDR1 SGDLS and CDR2 YYNGEE. This CDR3 is built from 14 residues. V lost 1 base, J lost 2 bases, and 7 bases lay in between. In nucleotides, the CDR3 is TGTGCCAGCAGCGTAAGCGAGGGCAATCAGCCCCAGCATTTT. It translates to CASSVSEGNQPQHF.

This CDR3 is CASSYSGRQETQYF. Here the CDR3 DNA reads TGTGCCAGCAGTTACTCGGGGAGGCAAGAGACCCAGTACTTC. J is TRBJ2-5 and V is TRBV6-6; D may be TRBD2 (6 bases). The CDR3 is 14 residues long. Trimming cost V 0 bases and J 2 bases, with 7 bases left between them. Germline V gives CDR1 MNHNY, CDR2 SVGAGI (reference sequence).

The V and J genes are TRBV9 and TRBJ1-3, with D possibly matching TRBD1 (5 bases). This CDR3 contains 16 residues. Germline CDR1 is SGDLS and CDR2 is YYNGEE. Deletions cut 3 bases from V and 0 bases from J, with 13 bases between. The CDR3 here is CASSARPGNSGNTIYF. The CDR3 coding sequence is TGTGCCAGCAGCGCTCGACCAGGGAACTCTGGAAACACCATATATTTT.

This chain connects TRBV6-5 to TRBJ1-3, with D unresolved. The V and J ends lost 0 bases and 0 bases respectively, with 9 bases between them. Germline lookup yields CDR1 MNHEY and CDR2 SVGAGI. CDR3 length: 16 amino acids. DNA of the CDR3: TGTGCCAGCAGTTACTCTGGACCGCTCTCTGGAAACACCATATATTTT. Amino acids: CASSYSGPLSGNTIYF.

The V call is TRBV11-2, the J call TRBJ2-7, with 9 nucleotides matching TRBD1. The CDR3 has 14 residues. Germline V gives CDR1 SGHAT, CDR2 FQNNGV. V lost 7 bases to trimming and J lost 2 bases; unmatched junction nucleotides: 6. The CDR3 DNA reads TGTGCCAGCACCCTGGACAGGGGCCCCTACGAGCAGTACTTC. Translation: CASTLDRGPYEQYF. The full variable domain, completed using reference TRBV11-2 and TRBJ2-7, is EAGVAQSPRYKIIEKRQSVAFWCNPISGHATLYWYQQILGQGPKLLIQFQNNGVVDDSQLPKDRFSAERLKGVDSTLKIQPAKLEDSAVYLCASTLDRGPYEQYFGPGTRLTVT.

The V and J genes are TRBV5-1 and TRBJ1-2; D call uncertain. The CDR3 length is 15 residues. V was pared by 4 bases and J by 7 bases, with 20 bases between. Germline V CDR1 and CDR2: SGHRS, YFSETQ. The CDR3 DNA follows: TGCGCCAGCAGCCTGGCCGGAAATTCCCCCTCTGGCTACACCTTC. It codes for CASSLAGNSPSGYTF. The full variable domain, in which reference TRBV5-1 and TRBJ1-2 provide the parts outside the CDR3, is KAGVTQTPRYLIKTRGQQVTLSCSPISGHRSVSWYQQTPGQGLQFLFEYFSETQRNKGNFPGRFSGRQFSNSRSEMNVSTLELGDSALYLCASSLAGNSPSGYTFGSGTRLTVV.

The chain is built from TRBV7-2 and TRBJ1-1, with 7 bases fitting TRBD1. This CDR3 has 14 residues. Trimming cost V 4 bases and J 5 bases; bases outside gene matches: 7. Germline V gene data show CDR1 as SGHTA and CDR2 as FQGNSA. The CDR3 here is CASSSRAGGTEAFF. As DNA, the CDR3 is TGTGCCAGCAGCTCGAGGGCAGGGGGTACTGAAGCTTTCTTT. The full variable domain, completed using reference TRBV7-2 and TRBJ1-1, is GAGVSQSPSNKVTEKGKDVELRCDPISGHTALYWYRQSLGQGLEFLIYFQGNSAPDKSGLPSDRFSAERTGGSVSTLTIQRTQQEDSAVYLCASSSRAGGTEAFFGQGTRLTVV.

The CDR3 region is CASRLRSSESETQYF. DNA of the CDR3: TGTGCCAGCAGACTGAGATCTAGCGAGTCGGAGACCCAGTACTTC. The V and J genes are TRBV2 and TRBJ2-5, with D possibly being TRBD2 (6 bases). The CDR3 loop spans 15 amino acids. Germline lookup yields CDR1 SNHLY and CDR2 FYNNEI. The V end lost 6 bases, the J end lost 5 bases, and 19 bases lay between the germline ends. Complete variable domain (other parts from reference TRBV2 and TRBJ2-5): EPEVTQTPSHQVTQMGQEVILRCVPISNHLYFYWYRQILGQKVEFLVSFYNNEISEKSEIFDDQFSVERPDGSNFTLKIRSTKLEDSAMYFCASRLRSSESETQYFGPGTRLLVL.

This clone appeared a few times. The chain carries TRBV9 and TRBJ2-2; D uncertain. V shed 1 base and J shed 1 base, with 5 bases lying between them. Per germline, CDR1 SGDLS and CDR2 YYNGEE. This CDR3 region has 14 residues. CDR3 nucleotide sequence: TGTGCCAGCAGCGTAAGCGAGAACACCGGGGAGCTGTTTTTT. Residues: CASSVSENTGELFF. The complete variable domain, with remaining parts taken from reference TRBV9 and TRBJ2-2, reads DSGVTQTPKHLITATGQRVTLRCSPRSGDLSVYWYQQSLDQGLQFLIQYYNGEERAKGNILERFSAQQFPDLHSELNLSSLELGDSALYFCASSVSENTGELFFGEGSRLTVL.

This chain uses TRBV7-9 with TRBJ1-3; 8 bases are shared with TRBD1. Per germline, CDR1 SEHNR and CDR2 FQNEAQ (reference sequence). This CDR3 has 15 amino acids. Trimming removed 3 bases from V and 2 bases from J; junction bases left unmatched: 3. CDR3 sequence: CASSFLQGAGNTIYF. The CDR3 region has the DNA TGTGCCAGCAGCTTCTTACAGGGGGCTGGAAACACCATATATTTT.

This clone has just one count. The genes are TRBV25-1 and TRBJ1-1; a weak D match, TRBD1 (6 bases). Looked up from germline, CDR1 is MGHDK and CDR2 is SYGVNS. The CDR3 totals 13 residues. V was shortened by 8 bases and J by 13 bases, with 23 bases between the two germline ends. CDR3 coding DNA: TGTGCCAGCGGAGAAAGGTCAGGGGCCGGAGGTTTCTTT. It is translated as CASGERSGAGGFF.

This clone was found once. This rearrangement joins TRBV6-5 to TRBJ2-7; unclear D gene. Germline V lookup: CDR1 MNHEY, CDR2 SVGAGI. The CDR3 runs to 13 residues. The germline V and J ends were trimmed by 4 bases and 2 bases, with 9 bases remaining between them. CDR3: CASSFERTYEQYF. The CDR3 coding sequence is TGTGCCAGCAGTTTTGAGCGAACCTACGAGCAGTACTTC.

The rearrangement links TRBV5-1 to TRBJ2-3; 12 bases agree with TRBD2. V shed 2 bases and J 3 bases; nucleotides not matched to a gene: 4. The CDR3 runs to 16 residues. The germline CDR1 and CDR2 sequences are SGHRS and YFSETQ. The CDR3 coding sequence is TGCGCCAGCAGCTTCCTAGCGGGGGGGCTGACAGATACGCAGTATTTT. Its protein is CASSFLAGGLTDTQYF.

This chain uses TRBV18 with TRBJ1-1; TRBD1 matches at 10 bases. This CDR3 has 15 residues. The trim removed 3 bases at V and 3 bases at J, leaving 4 bases unmatched. The germline V gene has CDR1 KGHSH and CDR2 LQKENI. CDR3 amino acids: CASSPGQGRYTEAFF. The CDR3 DNA is TGTGCCAGCTCACCGGGACAGGGGAGATACACTGAAGCTTTCTTT.

This clone was found once. This chain connects TRBV27 to TRBJ1-2, with unresolved D. Germline-derived CDR1 and CDR2 are MNHEY and SMNVEV (reference sequence). CDR3 length equals 13 residues. Trimming took 2 bases from V and 8 from J, leaving 12 bases between them. The CDR3: CASSLVPVLGYTF. CDR3 nucleotide sequence: TGTGCCAGCAGTTTAGTCCCGGTTCTGGGCTACACCTTC.

This rearrangement joins TRBV4-2 to TRBJ2-7, with no clear D. Germline-derived CDR1 and CDR2 are LGHNA and YNFKEQ. Trimming removed 1 base from V and 2 bases from J, with 9 bases in between. The CDR3 length is 14 residues. CDR3 DNA sequence: TGTGCCAGCAGCCAAGCAAGGGAACCCTACGAGCAGTACTTC. Its translation is CASSQAREPYEQYF.

The chain links TRBV27 to TRBJ2-7; 8 bases align to TRBD1. Germline V CDR1 and CDR2: MNHEY, SMNVEV (reference sequence). V shed 8 bases and J 7 bases; nucleotides not matched to a gene: 13. The CDR3 totals 14 residues. CDR3 in DNA: TGTGCCAGCGCCATTTTGGACAGGGCGAAAGAGCAGTACTTC. Protein sequence: CASAILDRAKEQYF.

The chain uses TRBV28 and TRBJ2-7, with a tentative D call TRBD2 (6 bases). The CDR3 covers 12 residues. Trimming took off 4 bases at V and 4 bases at J, with 8 bases between the two ends. Germline lookup yields CDR1 MDHEN and CDR2 SYDVKM. Here the CDR3 reads CASSWAGYEQYF. Here the CDR3 DNA reads TGTGCCAGCAGTTGGGCGGGGTACGAGCAGTACTTC.

This chain links TRBV30 with TRBJ1-5, with no clear D. CDR1 and CDR2 from the germline V gene are GTSNPN and SVGIG (reference sequence). The CDR3 has 16 residues. Trimming removed 0 bases at V and 0 bases at J, with 12 bases between. The CDR3 region is CAWSVGSVNSNQPQHF. The CDR3 nucleotides are TGTGCCTGGAGTGTAGGGTCCGTAAATAGCAATCAGCCCCAGCATTTT.

This chain uses TRBV7-3 with TRBJ2-2; maybe TRBD1 (6 bases). The CDR3 has 16 residues. V was cut by 4 bases and J by 1 base, with 13 bases left in between. Per the germline V gene, CDR1 is SGHTA and CDR2 is FQGTGA. The CDR3 coding sequence is TGTGCCAGCAGCTCAAACAGGGCTTTGAACACCGGGGAGCTGTTTTTT. Translating gives CASSSNRALNTGELFF.

This sequence joins TRBV9 and TRBJ2-5; 13 bases match TRBD2. Germline assignment: CDR1 SGDLS and CDR2 YYNGEE. J gave up 5 bases and V 0 bases, and 4 bases lay outside the gene matches. This CDR3 spans 16 amino acids. In nucleotides, the CDR3 is TGTGCCAGCAGCGTAGGACTAGCGGGGGGCCCGGAGACCCAGTACTTC. Its translation is CASSVGLAGGPETQYF. The variable domain in full, completed from reference TRBV9 and TRBJ2-5, reads DSGVTQTPKHLITATGQRVTLRCSPRSGDLSVYWYQQSLDQGLQFLIQYYNGEERAKGNILERFSAQQFPDLHSELNLSSLELGDSALYFCASSVGLAGGPETQYFGPGTRLLVL.

The chain links TRBV6-6 to TRBJ1-5; the match to TRBD1 covers 8 bases. Trimming cost V 4 bases and J 2 bases; bases outside gene matches: 7. The V gene's germline CDR1 is MNHNY and CDR2 SVGAGI (reference sequence). The CDR3 sequence is 16 residues long. In DNA form, the CDR3 reads TGTGCCAGCAGTTCTTCTGACAGGGGCGGCAATCAGCCCCAGCATTTT. It yields the protein CASSSSDRGGNQPQHF.

The chain has TRBV5-4 and TRBJ2-1; D may be TRBD1 (5 bases). This CDR3 has 11 amino acids. The germline V and J ends were trimmed by 0 bases and 15 bases, with 10 bases remaining between them. Germline V lookup: CDR1 SGHNT, CDR2 YYREEE (reference sequence). The CDR3 reads CASSLEGLLFF. The CDR3 region has the DNA TGTGCCAGCAGCTTGGAGGGGTTATTGTTCTTC.

This clone was seen once. The chain joins TRBV6-5 to TRBJ1-5, with D possibly being TRBD1 (6 bases). The CDR3 is 15 amino acids. From germline, CDR1 is MNHEY and CDR2 SVGAGI. Trimming stripped 2 bases from V and 5 bases from J, with 13 bases between. CDR3 protein: CASSYTTGLDQPQHF. CDR3 sequence (DNA): TGTGCCAGCAGTTACACAACAGGGCTCGATCAGCCCCAGCATTTT.

The chain carries TRBV25-1 and TRBJ1-3, with D perhaps matching TRBD1 (5 bases). With 2 bases removed from V and 0 bases from J, the gap between germline ends came to 14 bases. CDR1 and CDR2 (germline): MGHDK, SYGVNS. The CDR3 consists of 17 residues. CDR3 loop: CASSEQEGGGSGNTIYF. The CDR3 bases are TGTGCCAGCAGTGAACAAGAGGGCGGGGGCTCTGGAAACACCATATATTTT.

This chain uses TRBV2 with TRBJ2-1, with TRBD2 identical over 10 bases. The junction had 12 bases not matched to a gene; V was cut back by 6 bases and J by 1 base. The CDR3 length is 18 residues. Germline values: CDR1 SNHLY, CDR2 FYNNEI. CDR3 protein: CASSQKGELAGSYNEQFF. The CDR3 nucleotides read TGTGCCAGCAGCCAGAAGGGGGAACTAGCGGGATCCTACAATGAGCAGTTCTTC.

The chain joins TRBV27 to TRBJ2-3, with 8 bases aligning to TRBD2. With V trimmed by 7 bases and J by 1 base, 7 bases remained unmatched. This CDR3 has 15 residues. Germline V gene data show CDR1 as MNHEY and CDR2 as SMNVEV (reference sequence). CDR3 sequence: CASTLSGERTDTQYF. CDR3 nucleotides: TGTGCCAGCACCCTTAGCGGGGAACGCACAGATACGCAGTATTTT.

The chain couples TRBV10-1 to TRBJ1-1, with a tentative D call TRBD1 (5 bases). The germline V gene has CDR1 WNHNN and CDR2 SYGVQD (reference sequence). Between the trimmed V and J ends, which lost 2 bases and 9 bases, there was a span of 13 bases. CDR3 length: 13 amino acids. The CDR3 loop reads CASSEGSWGKAFF. The CDR3 DNA is TGCGCCAGCAGTGAGGGGTCGTGGGGGAAAGCTTTCTTT.

The chain couples TRBV19 to TRBJ2-7; D remains ambiguous. The length of the CDR3 is 18 residues. V gave up 3 bases and J gave up 1 base, with 22 bases separating them. In germline, CDR1 is LNHDA, CDR2 SQIVND (reference sequence). DNA of the CDR3: TGTGCCAGTAGTATTGGTCATACGACCGGTATCCTTTCCTACGAGCAGTACTTC. It translates to CASSIGHTTGILSYEQYF.

The CDR3 protein is CASWGGSPGNTIYF. In DNA form, the CDR3 reads TGTGCCAGCTGGGGGGGCAGCCCTGGAAACACCATATATTTT. The J gene is TRBJ1-3, the V gene TRBV11-2; D may be TRBD1 (6 bases). Trimming left V 8 bases short and J 2 bases short, with 13 bases between. Germline values: CDR1 SGHAT, CDR2 FQNNGV. The CDR3 has 14 amino acids.

This rearrangement joins TRBV4-1 to TRBJ2-2; no firm D call. Germline V gene sequence: CDR1 MGHRA, CDR2 YSYEKL. The CDR3 is 13 amino acids. Between the trimmed V and J ends, which lost 1 base and 6 bases, there was a span of 6 bases. In DNA form, the CDR3 reads TGCGCCAGCAGCCAAGGATCGCCCGGGGAGCTGTTTTTT. This encodes CASSQGSPGELFF.

The chain carries TRBV9 and TRBJ2-3, with 9 nucleotides matching TRBD1. This CDR3 comprises 15 residues. The germline V gene encodes CDR1 SGDLS and CDR2 YYNGEE. The trim removed 4 bases at V and 2 bases at J, leaving 5 bases unmatched. CDR3 coding DNA: TGTGCCAGCAGCCCCGGGACAGGGCACACAGATACGCAGTATTTT. It codes for CASSPGTGHTDTQYF.